This is a list of T cell receptor beta chains from one sample in a study of blood T cell repertoires in COVID-19. Profiling relied on immunoSEQ multiplex PCR, and the TCRdb table lists in-frame clones only, not all of them. Among 100,000 or so clones, about 90% were seen once, and the ten largest hold 3% to 4.5%. The sequencing input was peripheral blood. The receptors come from a woman aged 45 to 65 in a cohort sampled during active COVID-19. Each CDR3 is given with its conserved first and last residue. D genes are given only for firm matches. Expanded clones are given a class, and other clones once, few, many or no size at all.

clone size	D gene	V gene	J gene	CDR3 protein	CDR3 DNA
-	-	TRBV7-9	TRBJ2-2	CASKIEGDYTGELFF	TGTGCCAGCAAGATAGAGGGGGATTACACCGGGGAGCTGTTTTTT
-	-	TRBV5-1	TRBJ2-4	CASSWGRTSSGAKNIQYF	TGCGCCAGCAGCTGGGGCCGGACAAGCTCGGGAGCCAAAAACATTCAGTACTTC
-	TRBD1	TRBV29-1	TRBJ1-1	CSAQGQPNTEAFF	TGCAGCGCCCAGGGACAGCCGAACACTGAAGCTTTCTTT
-	-	TRBV6-5	TRBJ1-3	CASSRVGSGNTIYF	TGTGCCAGCAGCAGGGTAGGATCTGGAAACACCATATATTTT
-	TRBD2	TRBV6-5	TRBJ2-3	CASRQLAGGTDTQYF	TGTGCCAGCAGACAACTAGCGGGAGGGACAGATACGCAGTATTTT
-	TRBD2	TRBV20-1	TRBJ2-1	CSASLLAGDYNEQFF	TGCAGTGCTAGTCTTCTAGCGGGAGACTACAATGAGCAGTTCTTC
-	TRBD2	TRBV24-1	TRBJ2-7	CATSPKGLPTYEQYF	TGTGCCACCAGTCCCAAGGGACTACCAACCTACGAGCAGTACTTC
-	-	TRBV19	TRBJ1-3	CASTGDRGNTIYF	TGTGCCAGCACGGGAGACCGAGGAAACACCATATATTTT
-	TRBD1	TRBV11-2	TRBJ2-7	CASSSGTGGSYF	TGTGCCAGCAGCTCCGGGACAGGGGGCTCGTACTTC
-	-	TRBV6-5	TRBJ1-1	CASTLGGGQNTEAFF	TGTGCCAGCACCCTAGGGGGAGGGCAGAACACTGAAGCTTTCTTT
-	-	TRBV18	TRBJ2-2	CASSSRVTITGELFF	TGTGCCAGCTCATCCCGGGTCACTATTACCGGGGAGCTGTTTTTT
-	-	TRBV27	TRBJ2-7	CASSFGLGRSYEQYF	TGTGCCAGCAGTTTTGGCTTAGGGAGGTCCTACGAGCAGTACTTC
-	-	TRBV5-4	TRBJ1-4	CASSSTGTTNEKLFF	TGTGCCAGCAGTTCCACAGGGACAACTAATGAAAAACTGTTTTTT
-	TRBD1	TRBV5-6	TRBJ2-7	CASSTPGTGYEQYF	TGTGCCAGCAGCACCCCCGGGACAGGATACGAGCAGTACTTC
-	TRBD1	TRBV30	TRBJ1-2	CAWNLQTGTFGYTF	TGTGCCTGGAACCTACAGACAGGGACTTTTGGCTACACCTTC
once	TRBD1	TRBV6-5	TRBJ2-7	CASSYSRTGYEQYF	TGTGCCAGCAGTTACTCCCGGACAGGTTACGAGCAGTACTTC